This TCR beta chain was found in a study of blood T cells in healthy people across ages (dated by TCRdb to the mid-2010s). Describing the broader study: In model experiments, template switching captured about one uniquely barcoded TCR beta cDNA molecule for every two T cells. Age-related changes in TCR beta repertoire diversity were measured in the study by deep sequencing normalized with unique cDNA molecular identifiers. The donors were divided into four age groups: young (average roughly 17 years), middle-aged (over 35), aged (about 60) and long-lived (82). To avoid experimental bias, donors of different ages were distributed randomly across sequencing lanes. Two additional independent replicas of 1 million unique cDNA reads from the same blood draw were analyzed for two donors (one aged 18 to 29 and one aged 80 or older). Beyond this particular receptor, the publication reports: Total diversity estimates from one million sequenced T cells were considered lower bounds and underestimates. There was a strong correlation between observed TCR beta diversity and the percentage of naive T cells measured by flow cytometry. Compared with the aged group, more naive CD4+ T cells, fewer expanded clones and increased TCR diversity were shown by the long-lived group, suggesting age selection. Conclusive comparison of naive and antigen-experienced compartments was prevented by the profiling of bulk unsorted PBMCs. As age increased, observed TCR beta diversity per million T cells dropped in a roughly linear way, and a significant reduction was already evident by age 40. The CMV infection status of donors was not known, potentially confounding age-related changes in expanded clonotypes.

This clonotype was seen more than once but under ten times. Its specific antigen is unknown. No base qualities exist here, and no much larger clone lies one base off it. The library was generated by 5' RACE. A second PCR of 7 to 11 cycles was performed with a sample-barcoded 5' primer and a J-beta primer mix. Each TCR beta cDNA molecule received a unique molecular identifier from a template-switch 5' adaptor carrying 12 random nucleotides. Each sample yielded at least 2.5 million CDR3-containing paired-end reads. All of the RNA was converted into first-strand cDNA using the Mint cDNA synthesis kit, with a TRBC-specific oligonucleotide serving as the primer. After uracil-DNA glycosylase treatment, a first 18-cycle PCR used universal primers M1SS and BC2_uni_R on all cDNA. The paper's data handling went like this. For normalization, 1 million high-quality reads were randomly selected from each sample, with every read carrying a distinct molecular identifier. Reads sharing molecular identifiers were discarded rather than binned into consensus sequences. MiTCR, run with a Q25 quality threshold and the strictest error-elimination algorithm, handled CDR3 identification, clonotype clustering and error correction. A nonparametric unseen species model with Euler transformation was used to estimate lower-bound total TCR beta diversity. Clones were called with MiXCR by TCRdb after fastp trimmed the public reads at Q25, and only in-frame beta chains were retained. Each CDR3 protein appears once, grouped with its most common genes and DNA. The V and J calls, along with clone size, are taken from TCRdb and not from the paper's own processing. The table for this sample lists approximately 1,700,000 distinct CDR3 sequences; 39% of them were counted only once. The biggest ten clones account for more than 20% of the sample.

The 40 or so donors, aged roughly 6 to 95 years, were systemically healthy Caucasian individuals from Russia. About 9.1 milliliters of peripheral blood were collected from each donor into EDTA-treated Vacutainer tubes. Ficoll-Paque density-gradient centrifugation was used to isolate PBMCs, with at least 6.5 million per sample. Total RNA was extracted from PBMCs with Trizol reagent, with at least 5 micrograms obtained per sample. For every donor, flow cytometry on a PBMC aliquot measured the percentage of naive CD45RAhigh/CD27high T cells. This clonotype was obtained from a human donor in good health. What was sequenced was blood.

The CDR3 has the sequence CASSPQQFF. The DNA sequence is given as TGTGCCAGCAGCCCTCAGCAGTTCTTC. This chain is built from TRBV21-1 and TRBJ2-1. TRBV21-1 is annotated as a pseudogene. The CDR3 contains 9 residues, cysteine and phenylalanine counted. Only the CDR3 DNA stays, 27 bases, in frame from base 1.